The 14 T cell receptor beta chains below all came from one sample that was sequenced in a study of blood T cell repertoires in COVID-19. Method: immunoSEQ multiplex PCR; TCRdb's copy keeps in-frame clones and lacks some. The sample yields 200,000 to 250,000 clones, 65% to 90% seen once. The specimen was peripheral blood. The receptors come from a woman in her fifties or sixties with acute or convalescent COVID-19.

The chain recombines TRBV2 with TRBJ1-1; 7 bases match TRBD1. Germline V CDR1 and CDR2: SNHLY, FYNNEI. This CDR3 contains 12 residues. The J segment lost 5 bases and the V segment lost 5 bases, leaving 2 bases of the junction unmatched. As DNA, the CDR3 is TGTGCCAGCAGTCCCAGGGGGACTGAAGCTTTCTTT. Protein product: CASSPRGTEAFF.

V and J are TRBV7-2 and TRBJ2-2; no firm D call. V was pared by 2 bases and J by 4 bases, with 17 bases between. This CDR3 spans 17 amino acids. Germline CDR1 and CDR2: SGHTA and FQGNSA. The CDR3: CASSLLGRRLPTGELFF. CDR3 bases: TGTGCCAGCAGCTTACTCGGTCGGAGACTCCCCACCGGGGAGCTGTTTTTT. Variable domain in full (rest from reference TRBV7-2 and TRBJ2-2): GAGVSQSPSNKVTEKGKDVELRCDPISGHTALYWYRQSLGQGLEFLIYFQGNSAPDKSGLPSDRFSAERTGGSVSTLTIQRTQQEDSAVYLCASSLLGRRLPTGELFFGEGSRLTVL.

The gene calls are TRBV19 and TRBJ1-6; TRBD1 agrees at 9 bases. The length of the CDR3 is 15 residues. Germline CDR1 is LNHDA and CDR2 is SQIVND (reference sequence). Germline trimming cut 6 bases from V and 6 bases from J; bases unmatched to any gene: 6. CDR3 DNA: TGTGCCAGTAGGATCGGGACAGGGAGTAATTCACCCCTCCACTTT. It yields the protein CASRIGTGSNSPLHF.

A few counts support this clone. The DNA for the CDR3 is TGTGCCAGCAGGGCCAGGGGGTATACTTATGGCTACACCTTC. Amino acids: CASRARGYTYGYTF. The gene calls are TRBV28 and TRBJ1-2; 7 bases fit TRBD1. The CDR3 spans 14 residues. V gave up 6 bases and J gave up 5 bases; unmatched junction bases: 9. Germline V lookup: CDR1 MDHEN, CDR2 SYDVKM.

The chain employs TRBV2 and TRBJ1-5; D unclear. This CDR3 has 13 amino acids. Germline-derived CDR1 and CDR2 are SNHLY and FYNNEI. V gave up 10 bases and J gave up 5 bases, with 15 bases separating them. CDR3 loop: CATQLAQYQPQHF. CDR3 nucleotide sequence: TGTGCCACCCAACTGGCACAGTATCAGCCCCAGCATTTT.

In its sample, this clone was seen once. The chain has TRBV19 and TRBJ2-3, with D perhaps TRBD2 (5 bases). This CDR3 has 15 residues. V shed 3 bases and J shed 0 bases, with 10 bases lying between them. The germline gives CDR1 LNHDA, CDR2 SQIVND (reference sequence). The CDR3, as DNA: TGTGCCAGTAGTATGAGGGCGGCTAGCACAGATACGCAGTATTTT. Encoded protein: CASSMRAASTDTQYF.

The chain recombines TRBV5-6 with TRBJ1-1; D is undetermined. V lost 1 base and J 3 bases, leaving 10 bases between the germline ends. Germline CDR1 and CDR2: SGHDT and YYEEEE. This CDR3 comprises 14 residues. The DNA of the CDR3 is TGTGCCAGCAGCTTGCGGACTCACTACACTGAAGCTTTCTTT. The encoded protein is CASSLRTHYTEAFF.

This rearrangement joins TRBV5-1 to TRBJ1-1; perhaps TRBD1 as D (6 bases). Germline CDR1 and CDR2: SGHRS and YFSETQ. CDR3 length: 16 residues. Trimming took 0 bases from V and 1 from J, leaving 13 bases between them. Here the CDR3 DNA reads TGCGCCAGCAGCTTGGAGACAGGATATGCGAACACTGAAGCTTTCTTT. This encodes CASSLETGYANTEAFF.

The V and J genes are TRBV18 and TRBJ2-2, with 8 bases matching TRBD1. V shed 2 bases and J 5 bases; nucleotides not matched to a gene: 4. CDR1 is KGHSH and CDR2 is LQKENI in the germline V gene. This CDR3 contains 15 residues. The CDR3 protein is CASSPVRGRTGELFF. The CDR3 region has the DNA TGTGCCAGCTCACCAGTCAGGGGGCGGACCGGGGAGCTGTTTTTT.

This chain links TRBV21-1 with TRBJ2-7; the table's D call, TRBD2, has no DNA check behind it. TRBV21-1 is tagged as a pseudogene. The CDR3 totals 15 residues. CDR3: CASSNREGPPYEQYF. In nucleotides, the CDR3 is TGTGCCAGCAGCAATCGGGAGGGGCCGCCCTACGAGCAGTACTTC.

In this sample, this clone turned up many times. This chain links TRBV9 with TRBJ1-2; 7 nucleotides align to TRBD1. Germline-derived CDR1 and CDR2 are SGDLS and YYNGEE. The CDR3 has 14 residues. Losses at the gene ends were 0 bases for V and 3 bases for J; bases not matched to a gene: 2. Here the CDR3 DNA reads TGTGCCAGCAGCGTAGACAGGGGCCACTATGGCTACACCTTC. Its protein product is CASSVDRGHYGYTF.

The chain carries TRBV28 and TRBJ1-5; D unclear. Germline lookup yields CDR1 MDHEN and CDR2 SYDVKM. V gave up 5 bases and J gave up 6 bases, with 8 bases separating them. The CDR3 consists of 12 residues. CDR3 region: CASSTGGQPQHF. Here the CDR3 DNA reads TGTGCCAGCAGTACGGGAGGTCAGCCCCAGCATTTT.

This clone has a handful of counts. The junction departs from germline at one end; a sequencing error may be responsible. J is TRBJ1-1 and V is TRBV7-3; D may be TRBD1 (5 bases). This CDR3 is 13 amino acids long. Germline assignment: CDR1 SGHTA and CDR2 FQGTGA. The CDR3 spells CASSITGGTEAFF. The CDR3 nucleotides read TGTGCCAGCAGCATAACGGGGGGCACTGAAGCTTTCTTT.

The chain employs TRBV6-2 or TRBV6-3 and TRBJ1-2, with D unresolved. Germline V CDR1 and CDR2: MNHEY, SVGEGT. This CDR3 is 12 amino acids long. V was pared by 2 bases and J by 5 bases, with 6 bases between. The CDR3 sequence is CASSYRVYGYTF. CDR3 sequence (DNA): TGTGCCAGCAGTTACCGGGTTTATGGCTACACCTTC.